This T cell receptor beta chain was found in a study of lymphopenia after photon versus proton radiotherapy. Study-wide results and caveats: After lymphocyte nadir, photon-treated repertoires showed oligoclonal expansion, especially CD8+ Temra.

Notes on this clone: The antigen remains undetermined.

Libraries were prepared by immunoSEQ multiplex PCR; TCRdb keeps only in-frame clonotypes and omits some of them. In the table there are about 39,000 clones, 80% to 95% of which are singletons. Germline assignment: CDR1 MGHRA and CDR2 YSYEKL. V was pared by 4 bases and J by 1 base, with 13 bases between. The CDR3 covers 15 residues. The starting material was peripheral blood, obtained from a patient treated with photon-based radiotherapy. This sequence was found in a man aged 55 to 69 with cholangiocarcinoma. This chain connects TRBV4-1 to TRBJ2-5, with D maybe TRBD2 (5 bases). CDR3 nucleotide sequence: TGCGCCAGCAGCCCCGGAAGAGGGTTCCAAGAGACCCAGTACTTC. Its protein is CASSPGRGFQETQYF.